The 3 T cell receptor beta chains listed next were all sequenced from one sample in a study of blood T cell repertoires in COVID-19. Measured with immunoSEQ multiplex PCR; TCRdb has only the in-frame clones, and not every one. The repertoire holds about 280,000 clones, with around 85% as singletons. Specimen: PBMCs or T cells enriched from blood (not recorded which). These TCRs come from a woman aged 50 to 60 who had recovered from COVID-19.

The genes are TRBV14 and TRBJ1-3, with D possibly matching TRBD1 (6 bases). The CDR3 has 15 amino acids. V was cut by 5 bases and J by 0 bases, with 11 bases left in between. CDR1 SGHDN and CDR2 FVKESK come from the germline V gene. CDR3 residues: CASSSDRGSGNTIYF. The CDR3 region has the DNA TGTGCCAGCAGCTCGGACAGAGGCTCTGGAAACACCATATATTTT.

V usage is TRBV27 and J usage is TRBJ2-7; 9 positions agree with TRBD2. There are 13 residues in the CDR3. The V gene's germline CDR1 is MNHEY and CDR2 SMNVEV (reference sequence). Trimming at V came to 8 bases and at J to 5 bases, leaving 7 bases not matched to a gene. As DNA, the CDR3 is TGTGCCAGCCGCGGGAGGGGGGGCCACGAGCAGTACTTC. Protein product: CASRGRGGHEQYF.

The J gene is TRBJ2-1, the V gene TRBV5-1; TRBD2 is a possible D gene (6 bases). CDR1 is SGHRS, CDR2 YFSETQ, per germline. The CDR3 has 15 residues. Trimming left V 2 bases short and J 6 bases short, with 15 bases between. As DNA, the CDR3 is TGCGCCAGCAGCTTTAAAACGGGAGTGGGCAATGAGCAGTTCTTC. Encoded protein: CASSFKTGVGNEQFF.